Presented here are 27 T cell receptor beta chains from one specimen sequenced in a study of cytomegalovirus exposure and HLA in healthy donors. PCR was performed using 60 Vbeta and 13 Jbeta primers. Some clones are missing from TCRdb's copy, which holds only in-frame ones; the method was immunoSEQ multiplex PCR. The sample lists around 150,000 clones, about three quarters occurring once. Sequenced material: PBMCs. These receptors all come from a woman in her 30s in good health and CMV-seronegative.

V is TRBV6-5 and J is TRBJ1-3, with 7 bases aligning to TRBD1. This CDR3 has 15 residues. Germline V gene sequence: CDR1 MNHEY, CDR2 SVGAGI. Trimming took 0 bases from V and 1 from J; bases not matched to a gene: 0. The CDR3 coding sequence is TGTGCCAGCAGTTACTCGACAGGGTCTGGAAACACCATATATTTT. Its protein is CASSYSTGSGNTIYF.

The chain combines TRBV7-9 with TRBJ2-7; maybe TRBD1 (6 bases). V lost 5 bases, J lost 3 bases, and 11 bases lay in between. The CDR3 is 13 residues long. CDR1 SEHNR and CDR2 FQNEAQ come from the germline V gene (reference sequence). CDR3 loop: CASSNRARYEQYF. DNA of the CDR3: TGTGCCAGCAGCAACAGGGCCCGCTACGAGCAGTACTTC.

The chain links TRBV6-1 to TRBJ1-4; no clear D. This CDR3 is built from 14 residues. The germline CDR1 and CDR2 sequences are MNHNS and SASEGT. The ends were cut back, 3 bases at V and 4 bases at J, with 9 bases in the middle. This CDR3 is CASSDTVSNEKLFF. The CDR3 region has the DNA TGTGCCAGCAGTGACACAGTTAGTAATGAAAAACTGTTTTTT.

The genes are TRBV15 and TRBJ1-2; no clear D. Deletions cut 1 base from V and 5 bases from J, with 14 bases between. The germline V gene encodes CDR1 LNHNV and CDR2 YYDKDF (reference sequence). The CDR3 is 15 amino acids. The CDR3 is CATSRAREGLYGYTF. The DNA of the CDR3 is TGTGCCACCAGCAGAGCCCGGGAGGGTTTGTATGGCTACACCTTC.

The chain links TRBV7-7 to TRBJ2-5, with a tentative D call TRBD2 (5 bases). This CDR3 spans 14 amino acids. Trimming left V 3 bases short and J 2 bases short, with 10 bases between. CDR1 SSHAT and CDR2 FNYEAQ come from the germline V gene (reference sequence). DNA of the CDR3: TGTGCCAGCAGCTTTGGACGGGAACAAGAGACCCAGTACTTC. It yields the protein CASSFGREQETQYF.

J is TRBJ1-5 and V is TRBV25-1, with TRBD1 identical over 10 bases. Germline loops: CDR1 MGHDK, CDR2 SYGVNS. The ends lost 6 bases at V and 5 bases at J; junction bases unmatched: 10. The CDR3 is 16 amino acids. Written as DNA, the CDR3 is TGTGCCAGCAGAAGCGCTCGGGGGACAGGGGATCAGCCCCAGCATTTT. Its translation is CASRSARGTGDQPQHF.

In DNA, the CDR3 is TGCGCCAGCAGCCAAGGGGCGCCCGTTGGTGAAGCTTTCTTT. This gives the protein CASSQGAPVGEAFF. The chain joins TRBV4-3 to TRBJ1-1; D is undetermined. The V gene lost 1 base and the J gene lost 7 bases, with 13 bases spanning the gap. The CDR3 is made up of 14 amino acids. Germline loops: CDR1 LGHNA, CDR2 YSLEER.

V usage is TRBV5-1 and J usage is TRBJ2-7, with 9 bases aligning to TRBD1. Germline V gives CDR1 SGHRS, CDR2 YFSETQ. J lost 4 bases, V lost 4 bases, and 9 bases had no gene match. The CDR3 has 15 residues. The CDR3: CASSLPLGTGYEQYF. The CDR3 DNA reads TGCGCCAGCAGCCTCCCCTTAGGGACAGGGTACGAGCAGTACTTC.

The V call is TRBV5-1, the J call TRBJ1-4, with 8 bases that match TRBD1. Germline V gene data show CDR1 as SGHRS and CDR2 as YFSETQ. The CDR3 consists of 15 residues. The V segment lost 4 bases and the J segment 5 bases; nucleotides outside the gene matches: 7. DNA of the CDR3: TGCGCCAGCAGCCAGAACAGGGGGAGAAATGAAAAACTGTTTTTT. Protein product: CASSQNRGRNEKLFF. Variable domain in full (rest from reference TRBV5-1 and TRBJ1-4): KAGVTQTPRYLIKTRGQQVTLSCSPISGHRSVSWYQQTPGQGLQFLFEYFSETQRNKGNFPGRFSGRQFSNSRSEMNVSTLELGDSALYLCASSQNRGRNEKLFFGSGTQLSVL.

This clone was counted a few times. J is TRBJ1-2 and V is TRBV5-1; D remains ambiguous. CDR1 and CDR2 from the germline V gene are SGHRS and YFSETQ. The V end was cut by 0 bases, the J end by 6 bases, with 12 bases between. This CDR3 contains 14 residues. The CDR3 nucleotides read TGCGCCAGCAGCTTGGAGTTGTCCTATAATGGCTACACCTTC. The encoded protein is CASSLELSYNGYTF. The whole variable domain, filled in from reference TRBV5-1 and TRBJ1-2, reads KAGVTQTPRYLIKTRGQQVTLSCSPISGHRSVSWYQQTPGQGLQFLFEYFSETQRNKGNFPGRFSGRQFSNSRSEMNVSTLELGDSALYLCASSLELSYNGYTFGSGTRLTVV.

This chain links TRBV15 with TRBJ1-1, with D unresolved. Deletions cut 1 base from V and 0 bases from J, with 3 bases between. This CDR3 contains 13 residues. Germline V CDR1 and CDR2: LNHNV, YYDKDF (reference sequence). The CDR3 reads CATSRVVNTEAFF. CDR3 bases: TGTGCCACCAGCAGAGTAGTGAACACTGAAGCTTTCTTT. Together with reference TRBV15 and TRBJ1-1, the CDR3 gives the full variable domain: DAMVIQNPRYQVTQFGKPVTLSCSQTLNHNVMYWYQQKSSQAPKLLFHYYDKDFNNEADTPDNFQSRRPNTSFCFLDIRSPGLGDTAMYLCATSRVVNTEAFFGQGTRLTVV.

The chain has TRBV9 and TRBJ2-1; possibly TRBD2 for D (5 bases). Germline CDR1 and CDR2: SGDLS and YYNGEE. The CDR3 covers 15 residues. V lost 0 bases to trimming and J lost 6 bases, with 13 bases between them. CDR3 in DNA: TGTGCCAGCAGCGTAGTTTCGGGAAATCTCAATGAGCAGTTCTTC. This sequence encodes CASSVVSGNLNEQFF. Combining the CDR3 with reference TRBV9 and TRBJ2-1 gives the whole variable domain DSGVTQTPKHLITATGQRVTLRCSPRSGDLSVYWYQQSLDQGLQFLIQYYNGEERAKGNILERFSAQQFPDLHSELNLSSLELGDSALYFCASSVVSGNLNEQFFGPGTRLTVL.

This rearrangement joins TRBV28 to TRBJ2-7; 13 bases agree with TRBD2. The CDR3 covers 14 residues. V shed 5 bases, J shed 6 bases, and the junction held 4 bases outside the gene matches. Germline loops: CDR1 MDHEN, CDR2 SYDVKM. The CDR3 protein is CASSPGTSGIEQYF. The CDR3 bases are TGTGCCAGCAGTCCTGGGACTAGCGGGATCGAGCAGTACTTC.

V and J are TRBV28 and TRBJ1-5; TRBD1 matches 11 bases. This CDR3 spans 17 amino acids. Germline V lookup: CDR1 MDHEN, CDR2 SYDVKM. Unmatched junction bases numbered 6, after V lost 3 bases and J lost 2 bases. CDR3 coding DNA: TGTGCCAGCAGTTTCGGGACAGGGGGACGCGGCAATCAGCCCCAGCATTTT. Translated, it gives CASSFGTGGRGNQPQHF. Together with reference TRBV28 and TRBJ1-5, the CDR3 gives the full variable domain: DVKVTQSSRYLVKRTGEKVFLECVQDMDHENMFWYRQDPGLGLRLIYFSYDVKMKEKGDIPEGYSVSREKKERFSLILESASTNQTSMYLCASSFGTGGRGNQPQHFGDGTRLSIL.

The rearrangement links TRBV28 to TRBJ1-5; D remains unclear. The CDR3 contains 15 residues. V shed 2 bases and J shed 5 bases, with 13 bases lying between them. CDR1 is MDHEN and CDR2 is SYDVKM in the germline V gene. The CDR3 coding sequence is TGTGCCAGCAGTTTAGAGTCCGGGGAGGATCAGCCCCAGCATTTT. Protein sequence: CASSLESGEDQPQHF.

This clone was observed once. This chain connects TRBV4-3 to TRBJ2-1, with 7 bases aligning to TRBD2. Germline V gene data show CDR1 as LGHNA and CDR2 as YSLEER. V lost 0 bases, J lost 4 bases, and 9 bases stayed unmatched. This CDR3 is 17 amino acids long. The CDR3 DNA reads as TGCGCCAGCAGCCAAGAAGGGCGGGAGAAGATATACAATGAGCAGTTCTTC. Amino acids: CASSQEGREKIYNEQFF.

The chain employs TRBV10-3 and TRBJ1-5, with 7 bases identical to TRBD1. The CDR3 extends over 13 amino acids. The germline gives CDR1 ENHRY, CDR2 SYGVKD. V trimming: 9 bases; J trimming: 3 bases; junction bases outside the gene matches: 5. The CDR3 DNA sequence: TGTGCCATTCAAGGGACAGACAATCAGCCCCAGCATTTT. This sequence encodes CAIQGTDNQPQHF.

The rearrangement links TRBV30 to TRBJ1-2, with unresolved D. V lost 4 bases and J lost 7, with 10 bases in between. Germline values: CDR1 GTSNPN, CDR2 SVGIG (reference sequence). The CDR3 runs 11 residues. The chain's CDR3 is CAWIFPLGYTF. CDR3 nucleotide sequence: TGTGCCTGGATCTTTCCCCTTGGCTACACCTTC.

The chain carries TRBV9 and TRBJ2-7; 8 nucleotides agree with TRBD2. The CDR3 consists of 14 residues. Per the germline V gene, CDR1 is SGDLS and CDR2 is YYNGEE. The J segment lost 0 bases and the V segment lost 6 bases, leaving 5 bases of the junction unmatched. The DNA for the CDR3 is TGTGCCAGCAACACCGGGGGGGCCTCCTACGAGCAGTACTTC. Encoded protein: CASNTGGASYEQYF.

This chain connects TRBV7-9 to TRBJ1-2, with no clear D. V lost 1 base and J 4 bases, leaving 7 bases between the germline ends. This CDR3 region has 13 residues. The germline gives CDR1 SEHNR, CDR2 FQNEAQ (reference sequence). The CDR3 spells CASSLGGGYGYTF. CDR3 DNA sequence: TGTGCCAGCAGCTTAGGAGGCGGCTATGGCTACACCTTC.

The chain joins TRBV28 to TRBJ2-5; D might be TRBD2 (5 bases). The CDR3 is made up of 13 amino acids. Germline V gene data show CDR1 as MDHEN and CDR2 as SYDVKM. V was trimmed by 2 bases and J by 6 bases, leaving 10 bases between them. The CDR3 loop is CASSLLARQTQYF. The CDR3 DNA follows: TGTGCCAGCAGTTTACTAGCTAGGCAGACCCAGTACTTC.

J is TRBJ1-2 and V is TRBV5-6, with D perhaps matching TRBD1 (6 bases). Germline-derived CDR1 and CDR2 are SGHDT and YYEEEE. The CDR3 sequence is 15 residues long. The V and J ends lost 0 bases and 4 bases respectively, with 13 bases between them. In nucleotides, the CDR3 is TGTGCCAGCAGCTTGGGAGGCGTGGGGGCCTATGGCTACACCTTC. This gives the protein CASSLGGVGAYGYTF.

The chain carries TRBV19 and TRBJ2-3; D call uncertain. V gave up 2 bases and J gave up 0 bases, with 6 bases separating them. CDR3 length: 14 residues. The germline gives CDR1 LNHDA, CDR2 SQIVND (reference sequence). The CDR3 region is CASSIQVSTDTQYF. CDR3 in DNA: TGTGCCAGTAGTATACAGGTTAGCACAGATACGCAGTATTTT.

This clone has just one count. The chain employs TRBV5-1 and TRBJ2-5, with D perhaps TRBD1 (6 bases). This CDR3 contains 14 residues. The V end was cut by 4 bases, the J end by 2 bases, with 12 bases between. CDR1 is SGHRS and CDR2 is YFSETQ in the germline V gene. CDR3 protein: CASSPRDIQETQYF. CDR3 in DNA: TGCGCCAGCAGCCCCCGGGACATACAAGAGACCCAGTACTTC.

The CDR3 sequence is CASSLGQYSSDEQFF. The CDR3 nucleotides read TGCGCCAGCAGCCTGGGACAGTACTCTAGTGATGAGCAGTTCTTC. V is TRBV5-1 and J is TRBJ2-1, with 7 nucleotides matching TRBD1. The germline CDR1 and CDR2 sequences are SGHRS and YFSETQ. Trimming removed 4 bases from V and 8 bases from J; junction bases left unmatched: 12. CDR3 length equals 15 residues.

DNA for the CDR3: TGTGCCAGCAGTGAAGAATTTTCAGGGCACTATGGCTACACCTTC. It codes for CASSEEFSGHYGYTF. V usage is TRBV2 and J usage is TRBJ1-2; perhaps TRBD1 as D (5 bases). Trimming removed 1 base at V and 3 bases at J, with 12 bases between. CDR1 SNHLY and CDR2 FYNNEI come from the germline V gene. The CDR3 contains 15 residues.

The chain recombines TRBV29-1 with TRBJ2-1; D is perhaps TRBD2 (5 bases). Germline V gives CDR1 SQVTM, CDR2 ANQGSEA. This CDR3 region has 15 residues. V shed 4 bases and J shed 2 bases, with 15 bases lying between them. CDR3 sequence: CSVVPGSSPYNEQFF. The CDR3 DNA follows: TGCAGCGTTGTTCCGGGGTCTTCCCCCTACAATGAGCAGTTCTTC.